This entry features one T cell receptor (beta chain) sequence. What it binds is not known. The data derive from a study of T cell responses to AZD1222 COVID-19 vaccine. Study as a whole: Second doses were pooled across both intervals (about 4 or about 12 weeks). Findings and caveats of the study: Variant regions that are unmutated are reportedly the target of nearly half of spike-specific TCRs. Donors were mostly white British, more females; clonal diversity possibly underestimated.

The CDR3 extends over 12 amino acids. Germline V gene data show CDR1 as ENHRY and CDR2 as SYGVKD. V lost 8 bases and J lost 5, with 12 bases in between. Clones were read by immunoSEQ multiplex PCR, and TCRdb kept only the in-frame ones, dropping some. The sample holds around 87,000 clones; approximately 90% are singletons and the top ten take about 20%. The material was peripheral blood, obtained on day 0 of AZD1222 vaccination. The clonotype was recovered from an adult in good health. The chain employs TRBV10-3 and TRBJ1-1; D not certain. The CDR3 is CAIGEVRTEAFF. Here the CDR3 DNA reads TGTGCCATCGGAGAGGTGAGAACTGAAGCTTTCTTT.